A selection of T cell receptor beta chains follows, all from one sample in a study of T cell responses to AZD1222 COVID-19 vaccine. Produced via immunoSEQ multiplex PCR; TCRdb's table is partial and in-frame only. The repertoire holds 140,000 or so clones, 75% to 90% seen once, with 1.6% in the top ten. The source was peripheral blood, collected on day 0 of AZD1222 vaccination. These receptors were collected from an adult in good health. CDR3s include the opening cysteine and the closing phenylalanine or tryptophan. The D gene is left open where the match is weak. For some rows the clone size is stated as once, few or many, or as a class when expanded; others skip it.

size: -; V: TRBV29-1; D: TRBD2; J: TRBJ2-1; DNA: TGCAGCGTGGATGCAACTAGCGGGATAAGGAGTGATGAGCAGTTCTTC; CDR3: CSVDATSGIRSDEQFF
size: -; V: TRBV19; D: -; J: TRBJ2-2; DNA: TGTGCCAGTACCCAGGTCGGTGGGAGGCCCAACACCGGGGAGCTGTTTTTT; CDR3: CASTQVGGRPNTGELFF
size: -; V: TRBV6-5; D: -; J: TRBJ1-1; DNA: TGTGCCAGCAGTTACATCCCCCCTAGCAACACTGAAGCTTTCTTT; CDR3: CASSYIPPSNTEAFF
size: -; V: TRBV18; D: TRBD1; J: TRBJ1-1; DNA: TGTGCCAGCTCCGGACAGGGAAGCGTGAACACTGAAGCTTTCTTT; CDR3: CASSGQGSVNTEAFF
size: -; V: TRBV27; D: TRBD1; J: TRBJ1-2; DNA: TGTGCCAGCAGTTTATCCCACAGGGGGCAAGGAGGCTACACCTTC; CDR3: CASSLSHRGQGGYTF
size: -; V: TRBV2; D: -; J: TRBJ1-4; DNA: TGTGCCAACAAAGGCGGGAGGGGTGAAAAACTGTTTTTT; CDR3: CANKGGRGEKLFF
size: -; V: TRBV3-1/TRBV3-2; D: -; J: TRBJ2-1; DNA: TGTGCCAGCAGCCATAGTTCTGGTGGGGATGAGCAGTTCTTC; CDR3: CASSHSSGGDEQFF
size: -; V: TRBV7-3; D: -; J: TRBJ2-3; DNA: TGTGCCAGCAGCCCTAACGGGTTCACAGATACGCAGTATTTT; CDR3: CASSPNGFTDTQYF
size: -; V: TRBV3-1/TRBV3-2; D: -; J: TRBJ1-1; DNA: TGTGCCAGCAGCCAGGTACAGGGCGCCGAGGGAGCTTTCTTT; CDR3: CASSQVQGAEGAFF
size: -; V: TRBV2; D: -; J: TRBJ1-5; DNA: TGTGCCAGCAGTGGGCAGGTCAATCAGCCCCAGCATTTT; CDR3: CASSGQVNQPQHF
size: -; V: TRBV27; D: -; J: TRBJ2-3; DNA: TGTGCCAGCAGTCCCTTAGGTTTGGGGGCCCGTGATACGCAGTATTTT; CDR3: CASSPLGLGARDTQYF
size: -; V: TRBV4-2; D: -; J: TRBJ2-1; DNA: TGTGCCAGCAGCCAAGTTGTCCTGGCGCCCGACAATGAGCAGTTCTTC; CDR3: CASSQVVLAPDNEQFF
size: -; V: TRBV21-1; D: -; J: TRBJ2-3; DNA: TGTGCCAGCAGCAAAGTGGTGGATGGACTAGCGGAATTAACAGATACGCAGTATTTT; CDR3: CASSKVVDGLAELTDTQYF
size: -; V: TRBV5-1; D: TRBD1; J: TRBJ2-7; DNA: TGCGCCAGCAGCTTGGGACAGGGGATCGAGCAGTACTTC; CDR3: CASSLGQGIEQYF
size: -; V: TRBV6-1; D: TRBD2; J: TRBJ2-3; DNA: TGTGCCAGCAGTGCCCCCCTAGCGGGAGCTCGCGATACGCAGTATTTT; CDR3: CASSAPLAGARDTQYF
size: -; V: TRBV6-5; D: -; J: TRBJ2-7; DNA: TGTGCCAGCAGTATTCGTAGCAAGAGCTACGAGCAGTACTTC; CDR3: CASSIRSKSYEQYF
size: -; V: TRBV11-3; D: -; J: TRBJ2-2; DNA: TGTGCCAGCAGCTTTGGACAGACGAACACCGGGGAGCTGTTTTTT; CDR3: CASSFGQTNTGELFF
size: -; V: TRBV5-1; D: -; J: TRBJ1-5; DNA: TGCGCCAGCAGCTTGGGTGAGGGAGTGAAGCCCCAGCATTTT; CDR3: CASSLGEGVKPQHF
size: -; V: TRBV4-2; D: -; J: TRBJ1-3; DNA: TGTGCCAGCAGCCAGGCGGACAGTCCTTCAAACACCATATATTTT; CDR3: CASSQADSPSNTIYF
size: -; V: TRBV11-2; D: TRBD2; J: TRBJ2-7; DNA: TGTGCCAGCAGCTTAGGACTAGCAGAGATCTACGAGCAGTACTTC; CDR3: CASSLGLAEIYEQYF
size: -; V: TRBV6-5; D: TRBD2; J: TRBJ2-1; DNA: TGTGCCAGCAGTTTTCGACTAGCGGGAGTGGTGAATGAGCAGTTCTTC; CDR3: CASSFRLAGVVNEQFF
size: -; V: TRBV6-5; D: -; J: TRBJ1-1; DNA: TGTGCCAGCAGTTCCAGAGGGAACACTGAAGCTTTCTTT; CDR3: CASSSRGNTEAFF
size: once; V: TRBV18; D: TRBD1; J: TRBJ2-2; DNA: TGTGCCAGCTCACCCTGGGACAGAGCCGTGAACACCGGGGAGCTGTTTTTT; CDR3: CASSPWDRAVNTGELFF
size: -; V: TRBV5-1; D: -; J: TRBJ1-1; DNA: TGCGCCAGCAGCCCGACGGTTAGGGCAGTTGTTGAAGCTTTCTTT; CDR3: CASSPTVRAVVEAFF
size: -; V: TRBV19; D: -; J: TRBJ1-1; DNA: TGTGCCAGTAGTACACTCCGAAGGGGGGTCCACACTGAAGCTTTCTTT; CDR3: CASSTLRRGVHTEAFF